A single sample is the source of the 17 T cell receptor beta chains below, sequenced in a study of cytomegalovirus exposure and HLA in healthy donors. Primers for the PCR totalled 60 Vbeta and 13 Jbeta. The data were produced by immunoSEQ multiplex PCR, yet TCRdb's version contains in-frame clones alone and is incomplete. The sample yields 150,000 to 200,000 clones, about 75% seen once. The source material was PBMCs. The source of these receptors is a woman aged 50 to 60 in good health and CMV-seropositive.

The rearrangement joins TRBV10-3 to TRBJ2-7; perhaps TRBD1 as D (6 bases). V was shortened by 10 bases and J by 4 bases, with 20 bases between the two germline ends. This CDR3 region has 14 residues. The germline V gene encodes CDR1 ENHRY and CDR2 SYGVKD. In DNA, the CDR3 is TGTGCCACAAACCCGGGACAAACAACTTACGAGCAGTACTTC. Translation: CATNPGQTTYEQYF.

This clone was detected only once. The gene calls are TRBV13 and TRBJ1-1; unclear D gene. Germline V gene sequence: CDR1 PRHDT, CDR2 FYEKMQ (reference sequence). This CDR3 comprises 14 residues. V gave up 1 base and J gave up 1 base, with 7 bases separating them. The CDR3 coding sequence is TGTGCCAGCAGCTTAGTTCACGGGAACACTGAAGCTTTCTTT. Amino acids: CASSLVHGNTEAFF. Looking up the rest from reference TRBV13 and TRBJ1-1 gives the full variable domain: AAGVIQSPRHLIKEKRETATLKCYPIPRHDTVYWYQQGPGQDPQFLISFYEKMQSDKGSIPDRFSAQQFSDYHSELNMSSLELGDSALYFCASSLVHGNTEAFFGQGTRLTVV.

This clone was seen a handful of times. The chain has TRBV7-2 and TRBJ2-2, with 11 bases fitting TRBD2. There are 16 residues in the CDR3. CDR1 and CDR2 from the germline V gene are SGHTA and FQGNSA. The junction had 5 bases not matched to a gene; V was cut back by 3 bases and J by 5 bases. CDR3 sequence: CASSFSGGAGTGELFF. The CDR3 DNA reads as TGTGCCAGCAGCTTTAGCGGGGGGGCCGGTACCGGGGAGCTGTTTTTT.

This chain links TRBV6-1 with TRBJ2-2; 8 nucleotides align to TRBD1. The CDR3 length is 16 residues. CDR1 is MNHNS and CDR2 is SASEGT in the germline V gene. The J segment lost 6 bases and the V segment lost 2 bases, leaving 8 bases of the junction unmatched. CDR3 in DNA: TGTGCCAGCAGTGAACAGGGGGCAATGTTGTCCGGGGAGCTGTTTTTT. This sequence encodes CASSEQGAMLSGELFF.

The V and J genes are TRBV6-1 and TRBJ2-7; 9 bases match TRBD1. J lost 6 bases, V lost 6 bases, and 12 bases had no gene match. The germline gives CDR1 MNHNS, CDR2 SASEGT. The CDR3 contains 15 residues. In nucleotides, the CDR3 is TGTGCCAGCAGCTCGACAGGGGGAGGTCGTCCCGAGCAGTACTTC. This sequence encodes CASSSTGGGRPEQYF.

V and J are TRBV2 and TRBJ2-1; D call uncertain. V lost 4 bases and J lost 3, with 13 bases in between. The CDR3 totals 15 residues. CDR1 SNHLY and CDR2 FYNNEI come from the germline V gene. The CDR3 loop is CASSGAFGGYNEQFF. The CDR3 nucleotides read TGTGCCAGCAGTGGGGCCTTCGGTGGCTACAATGAGCAGTTCTTC.

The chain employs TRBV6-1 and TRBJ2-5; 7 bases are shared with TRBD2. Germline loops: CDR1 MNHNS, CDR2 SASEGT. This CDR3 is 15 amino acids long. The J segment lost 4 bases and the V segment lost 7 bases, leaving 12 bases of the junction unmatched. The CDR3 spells CASNTLAEGGETQYF. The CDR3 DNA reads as TGTGCCAGCAACACTCTAGCGGAAGGAGGAGAGACCCAGTACTTC.

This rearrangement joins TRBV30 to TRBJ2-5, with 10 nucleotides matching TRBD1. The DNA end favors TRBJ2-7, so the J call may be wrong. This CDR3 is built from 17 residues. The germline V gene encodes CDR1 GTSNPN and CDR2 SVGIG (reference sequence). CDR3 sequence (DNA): TGTGCCTGGACCCCTCGTTTGGGGACAGGGGTCCCTAACGAGCAGTACTTC. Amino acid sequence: CAWTPRLGTGVPNEQYF.

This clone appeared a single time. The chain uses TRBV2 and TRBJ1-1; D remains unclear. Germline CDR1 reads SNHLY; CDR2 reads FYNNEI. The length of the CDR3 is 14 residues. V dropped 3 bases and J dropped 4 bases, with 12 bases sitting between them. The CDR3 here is CASSEYGRSTEAFF. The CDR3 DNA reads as TGTGCCAGCAGTGAGTACGGGAGGTCCACTGAAGCTTTCTTT.

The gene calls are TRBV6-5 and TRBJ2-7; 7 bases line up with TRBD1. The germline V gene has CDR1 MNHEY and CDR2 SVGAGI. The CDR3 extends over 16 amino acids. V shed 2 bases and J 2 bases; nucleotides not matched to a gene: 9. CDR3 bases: TGTGCCAGCAGTTACGTGTTCGGGACAGCTACCTACGAGCAGTACTTC. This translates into CASSYVFGTATYEQYF.

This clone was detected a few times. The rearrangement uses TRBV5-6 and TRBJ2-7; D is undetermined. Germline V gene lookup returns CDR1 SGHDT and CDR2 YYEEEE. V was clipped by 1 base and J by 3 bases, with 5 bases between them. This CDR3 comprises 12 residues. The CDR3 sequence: CASSLFNYEQYF. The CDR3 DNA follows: TGTGCCAGCAGCTTGTTTAACTACGAGCAGTACTTC.

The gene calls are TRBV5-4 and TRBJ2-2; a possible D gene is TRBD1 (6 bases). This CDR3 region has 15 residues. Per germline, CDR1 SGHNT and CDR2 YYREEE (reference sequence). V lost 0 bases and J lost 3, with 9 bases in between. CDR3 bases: TGTGCCAGCAGCTTGGCAGGGGCCTACACCGGGGAGCTGTTTTTT. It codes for CASSLAGAYTGELFF.

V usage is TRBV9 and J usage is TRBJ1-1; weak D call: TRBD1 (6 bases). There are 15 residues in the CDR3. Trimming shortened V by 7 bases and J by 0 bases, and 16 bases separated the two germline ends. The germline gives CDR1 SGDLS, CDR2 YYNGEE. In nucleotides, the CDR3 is TGTGCCAGCTCACAGGGTTGGTCGTTGAACACTGAAGCTTTCTTT. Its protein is CASSQGWSLNTEAFF.

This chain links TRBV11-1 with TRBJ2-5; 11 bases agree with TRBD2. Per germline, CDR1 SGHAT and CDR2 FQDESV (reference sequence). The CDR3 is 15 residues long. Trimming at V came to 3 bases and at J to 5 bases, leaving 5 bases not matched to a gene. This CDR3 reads CASSFTLAGEETQYF. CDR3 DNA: TGTGCCAGCAGCTTTACACTAGCGGGAGAGGAGACCCAGTACTTC.

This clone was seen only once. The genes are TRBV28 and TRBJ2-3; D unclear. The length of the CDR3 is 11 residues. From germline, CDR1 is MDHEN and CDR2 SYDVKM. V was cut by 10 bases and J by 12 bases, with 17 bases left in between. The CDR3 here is CATNRGNSQYF. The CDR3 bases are TGTGCCACCAACCGCGGCAACTCACAGTATTTT.

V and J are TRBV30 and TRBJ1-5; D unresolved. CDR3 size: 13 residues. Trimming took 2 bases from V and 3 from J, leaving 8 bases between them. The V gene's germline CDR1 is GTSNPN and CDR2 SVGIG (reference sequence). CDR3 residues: CAWSLQSNQPQHF. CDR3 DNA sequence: TGTGCCTGGAGTTTACAGTCCAATCAGCCCCAGCATTTT.

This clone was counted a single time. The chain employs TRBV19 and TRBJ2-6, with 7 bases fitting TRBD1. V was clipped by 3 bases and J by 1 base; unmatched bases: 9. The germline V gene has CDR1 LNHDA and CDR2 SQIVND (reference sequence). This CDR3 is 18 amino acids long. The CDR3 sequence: CASSMGDRDYSGANVLTF. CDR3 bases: TGTGCCAGTAGTATGGGAGACAGGGATTATTCTGGGGCCAACGTCCTGACTTTC.